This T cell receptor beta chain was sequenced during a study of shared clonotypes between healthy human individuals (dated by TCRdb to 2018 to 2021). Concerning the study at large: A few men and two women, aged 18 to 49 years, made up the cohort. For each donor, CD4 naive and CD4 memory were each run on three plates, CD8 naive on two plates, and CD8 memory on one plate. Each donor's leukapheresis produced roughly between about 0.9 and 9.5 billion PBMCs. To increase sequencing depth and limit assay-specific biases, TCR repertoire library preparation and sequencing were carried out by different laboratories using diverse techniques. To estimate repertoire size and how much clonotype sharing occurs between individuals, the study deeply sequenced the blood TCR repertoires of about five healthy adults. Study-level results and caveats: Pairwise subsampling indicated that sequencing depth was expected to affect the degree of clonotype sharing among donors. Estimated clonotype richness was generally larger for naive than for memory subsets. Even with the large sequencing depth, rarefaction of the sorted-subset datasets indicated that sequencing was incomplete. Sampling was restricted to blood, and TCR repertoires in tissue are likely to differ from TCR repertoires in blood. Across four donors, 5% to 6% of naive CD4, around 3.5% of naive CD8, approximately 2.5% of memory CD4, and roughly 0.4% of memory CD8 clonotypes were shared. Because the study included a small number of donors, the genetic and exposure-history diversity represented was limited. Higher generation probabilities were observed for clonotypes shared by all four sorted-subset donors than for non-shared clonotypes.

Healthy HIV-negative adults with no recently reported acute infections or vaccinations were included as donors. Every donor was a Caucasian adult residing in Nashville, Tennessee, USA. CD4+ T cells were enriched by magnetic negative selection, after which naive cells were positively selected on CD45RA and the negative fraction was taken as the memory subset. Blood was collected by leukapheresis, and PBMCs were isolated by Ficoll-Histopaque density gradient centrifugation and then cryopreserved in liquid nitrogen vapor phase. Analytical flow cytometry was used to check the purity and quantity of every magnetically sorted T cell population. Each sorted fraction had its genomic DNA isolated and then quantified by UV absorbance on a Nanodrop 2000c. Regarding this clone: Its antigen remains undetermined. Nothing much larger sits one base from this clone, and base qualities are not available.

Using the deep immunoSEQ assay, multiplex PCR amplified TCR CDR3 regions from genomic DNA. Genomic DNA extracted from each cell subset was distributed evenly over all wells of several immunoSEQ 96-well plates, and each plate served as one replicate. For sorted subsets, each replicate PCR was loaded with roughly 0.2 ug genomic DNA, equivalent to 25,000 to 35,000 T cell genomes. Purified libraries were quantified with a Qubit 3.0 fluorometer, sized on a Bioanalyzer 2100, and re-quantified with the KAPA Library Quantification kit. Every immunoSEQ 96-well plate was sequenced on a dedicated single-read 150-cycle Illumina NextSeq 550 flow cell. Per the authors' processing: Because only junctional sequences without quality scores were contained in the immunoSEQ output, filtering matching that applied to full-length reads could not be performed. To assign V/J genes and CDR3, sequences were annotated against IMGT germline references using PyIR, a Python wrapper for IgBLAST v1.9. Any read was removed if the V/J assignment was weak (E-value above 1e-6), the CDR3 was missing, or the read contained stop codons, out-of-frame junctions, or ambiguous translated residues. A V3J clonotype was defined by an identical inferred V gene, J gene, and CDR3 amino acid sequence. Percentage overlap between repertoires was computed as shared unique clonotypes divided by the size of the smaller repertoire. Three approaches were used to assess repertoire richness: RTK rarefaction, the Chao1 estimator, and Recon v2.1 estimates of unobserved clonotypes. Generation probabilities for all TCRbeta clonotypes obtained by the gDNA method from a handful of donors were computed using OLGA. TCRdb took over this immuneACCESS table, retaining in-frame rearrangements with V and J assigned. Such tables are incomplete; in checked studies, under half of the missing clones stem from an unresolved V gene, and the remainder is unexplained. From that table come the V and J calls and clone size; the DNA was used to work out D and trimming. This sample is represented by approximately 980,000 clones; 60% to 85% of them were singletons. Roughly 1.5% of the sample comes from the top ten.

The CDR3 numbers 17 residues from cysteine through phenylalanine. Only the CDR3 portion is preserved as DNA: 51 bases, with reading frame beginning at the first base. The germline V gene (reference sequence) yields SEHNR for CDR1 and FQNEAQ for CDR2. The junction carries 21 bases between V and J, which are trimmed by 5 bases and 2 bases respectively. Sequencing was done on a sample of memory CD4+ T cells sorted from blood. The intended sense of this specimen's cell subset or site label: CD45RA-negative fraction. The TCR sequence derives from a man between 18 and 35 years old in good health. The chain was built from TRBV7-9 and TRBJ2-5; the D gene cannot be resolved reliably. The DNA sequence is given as TGTGCCAGCAGCACGACTGGGTATGTTGGCTTACAAGAGACCCAGTACTTC. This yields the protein CASSTTGYVGLQETQYF.